This T cell receptor beta chain was sequenced in a study of Tregs in tolerant kidney transplant recipients. Study-level results: Few patients were studied, so findings need validation in larger groups.

Worth noting for this clone: Its antigen remains unidentified.

Here immunoSEQ multiplex PCR was the method, and the copy in TCRdb shows in-frame clones only, minus some. The repertoire has 74,000 or so clones, around nine tenths of them found once; the top ten carry about 1.6%. Trimming at V came to 2 bases and at J to 8 bases, leaving 6 bases not matched to a gene. The CDR3 is 15 amino acids. Germline V gene sequence: CDR1 MRHNA, CDR2 SNTAGT. Related graft donors supplied nonmyeloablative bone marrow transplants, and mixed chimerism was transient. This TCR derives from a human patient who received a combined kidney and bone marrow transplant. Some T cells may have originated in the graft donor. The chain recombines TRBV6-4 with TRBJ2-1, with 10 bases that match TRBD1. The source material was CD4+ T cells from blood (PBMCs), sampled 24 months after the transplant. The CDR3: CASSDAGQGRDEQFF. CDR3 bases: TGTGCCAGCAGTGACGCGGGACAGGGGCGCGATGAGCAGTTCTTC.